This is a list of T cell receptor beta chains from one sample in a study of vaccination and CD4 T cells after COVID-19. TCRdb called the PCR reads again in MiXCR, with one record for every CDR3 protein. The profile shows approximately 13,000 distinct CDR3 sequences, around 76% of them singletons. Their antigens are not known. The specimen sequenced was CD4+ T cells from blood, cultured in vitro. Receptors were obtained from a human donor who had recovered from COVID-19. Each CDR3 is given with its conserved first and last residue. D genes are given only for firm matches. The size field is filled for only some rows; it gives once, few, many or a size class.

clone size	V gene	D gene	J gene	CDR3 protein	CDR3 DNA
.	TRBV6-1	.	TRBJ1-2	CASSGGLDGYGYTF	TGTGCCAGCAGTGGGGGTCTTGACGGCTATGGCTACACCTTC
.	TRBV7-2	.	TRBJ1-5	CASSSHSRSNQPQHF	TGTGCCAGCAGCTCCCATTCCCGGAGCAATCAGCCCCAGCATTTT
.	TRBV20-1	TRBD2	TRBJ2-5	CSAANKDLAGVWGGETQYF	TGCAGTGCTGCAAATAAGGATCTAGCGGGAGTCTGGGGTGGGGAGACCCAGTACTTC
.	TRBV30	TRBD1	TRBJ1-5	CAWSSTGIWQPQHF	TGTGCCTGGAGTTCGACAGGGATCTGGCAGCCCCAGCATTTT
once	TRBV24-1	.	TRBJ2-5	CATSDLGGLQETQYF	TGTGCCACCAGTGATTTGGGAGGACTGCAAGAGACCCAGTACTTC
few	TRBV7-9	.	TRBJ2-3	CASSLVGGDTQYF	TGTGCCAGCAGCTTAGTAGGTGGGGATACGCAGTATTTT
.	TRBV30	.	TRBJ1-1	CASARVGTEAFF	TGTGCCTCTGCGAGGGTGGGCACTGAAGCTTTCTTT
.	TRBV7-2	.	TRBJ1-6	CASSLNRLGNSPLHF	TGTGCCAGCAGCTTAAACCGCCTCGGCAATTCACCCCTCCACTTT
.	TRBV7-9	TRBD1	TRBJ1-1	CASIKQGARTEAFF	TGTGCCAGCATCAAACAGGGGGCTAGGACTGAAGCTTTCTTT
.	TRBV20-1	.	TRBJ1-2	CSAATENYGYTF	TGCAGTGCCGCGACGGAAAACTATGGCTACACCTTC
.	TRBV6-1	.	TRBJ2-7	CASSRRGDEQYF	TGTGCCAGCAGTCGGCGGGGAGACGAGCAGTACTTC
.	TRBV7-8	.	TRBJ1-2	CASSLGGTLAYGYTF	TGTGCCAGCAGCTTAGGCGGGACACTAGCCTATGGCTACACCTTC
.	TRBV20-1	.	TRBJ1-2	CSARDLGRRNYGYTF	TGCAGTGCTAGAGATTTGGGACGGAGGAACTATGGCTACACCTTC
.	TRBV20-1	TRBD2	TRBJ2-1	CSAPQVSGRYNEQFF	TGCAGTGCCCCCCAGGTTAGCGGGAGGTACAATGAGCAGTTCTTC
.	TRBV7-8	.	TRBJ1-2	CASSLVLKGRSYGYTF	TGTGCCAGCAGCTTAGTCTTGAAGGGTAGGAGCTATGGCTACACCTTC
few	TRBV7-8	TRBD1	TRBJ1-5	CASSLTGPDQPQHF	TGTGCCAGCAGCTTGACAGGGCCCGATCAGCCCCAGCATTTT
.	TRBV2	TRBD1	TRBJ1-2	CASSRDRTSYGYTF	TGTGCCAGCAGCCGGGACAGGACTTCCTATGGCTACACCTTC
.	TRBV4-3	.	TRBJ2-1	CASSQDHRYYNEQFF	TGCGCCAGCAGCCAAGATCACAGATACTACAATGAGCAGTTCTTC
few	TRBV27	.	TRBJ1-5	CASRWGAQPNQPQHF	TGTGCCAGCAGGTGGGGGGCCCAGCCAAATCAGCCCCAGCATTTT
.	TRBV12-3/TRBV12-4	.	TRBJ1-6	CASSRAPGSPLHF	TGTGCCAGCAGTCGTGCTCCGGGTTCACCCCTCCACTTT
.	TRBV19	.	TRBJ2-2	CASSIGTLNTGELFF	TGTGCCAGTAGTATTGGGACCCTGAACACCGGGGAGCTGTTTTTT
.	TRBV20-1	.	TRBJ2-2	CSAGPGPEHGELFF	TGCAGTGCCGGACCCGGACCGGAGCACGGGGAGCTGTTTTTT
.	TRBV6-2/TRBV6-3	.	TRBJ1-5	CASSYRWDGGDQPQHF	TGTGCCAGCAGTTACAGATGGGACGGTGGGGATCAGCCCCAGCATTTT
.	TRBV20-1	TRBD2	TRBJ2-7	CSAQNSGDSYEQYF	TGCAGTGCTCAGAATAGCGGGGACTCCTACGAGCAGTACTTC
.	TRBV7-2	.	TRBJ2-5	CASSFIRQGGETQYF	TGTGCCAGCAGCTTTATCCGGCAGGGGGGGGAGACCCAGTACTTC
.	TRBV6-2/TRBV6-3	.	TRBJ1-2	CASSYRNPSRGYTF	TGTGCCAGCAGTTACCGAAATCCGAGTCGGGGCTACACCTTC
few	TRBV30	TRBD1	TRBJ2-2	CAWPRQGSGELFF	TGTGCCTGGCCCCGACAGGGCTCCGGGGAGCTGTTTTTT
.	TRBV24-1	.	TRBJ1-6	CATAREDNSPLHF	TGTGCCACCGCCCGTGAGGATAATTCACCCCTCCACTTT
few	TRBV20-1	.	TRBJ2-3	CSARDAGRGNTQYF	TGCAGTGCTAGAGATGCCGGGCGAGGGAATACGCAGTATTTT
medium-sized	TRBV7-2	.	TRBJ2-7	CASSIWDKTYEQYF	TGTGCCAGCAGCATCTGGGACAAGACCTACGAGCAGTACTTC
.	TRBV19	.	TRBJ2-5	CASSITTDSYQETQYF	TGTGCCAGTAGTATAACGACCGACAGTTACCAAGAGACCCAGTACTTC
few	TRBV20-1	TRBD2	TRBJ2-1	CSAGGAPPVDEQFF	TGCAGTGCCGGGGGGGCGCCCCCGGTCGATGAGCAGTTCTTC
.	TRBV20-1	TRBD1	TRBJ1-5	CSAITGGGNQPQHF	TGCAGTGCCATCACAGGGGGTGGGAATCAGCCCCAGCATTTT
.	TRBV6-5	.	TRBJ1-3	CASSYTGNTIYF	TGTGCCAGCAGTTATACTGGAAACACCATATATTTT
.	TRBV6-4	TRBD2	TRBJ2-3	CASSAQRGADTQYF	TGTGCCAGCAGTGCACAGCGGGGGGCAGATACGCAGTATTTT
.	TRBV7-8	TRBD1	TRBJ2-6	CASTQDRRSRAGANVLTF	TGTGCCAGCACCCAGGACAGGCGCTCCAGGGCTGGGGCCAACGTCCTGACTTTC
.	TRBV20-1	.	TRBJ2-3	CSAPRSASSTDTQYF	TGCAGTGCCCCAAGGTCGGCGTCTAGCACAGATACGCAGTATTTT
.	TRBV6-5	.	TRBJ2-3	CASRSSGGSTDTQYF	TGTGCCAGCAGGTCCTCGGGCGGAAGCACAGATACGCAGTATTTT
.	TRBV5-4	.	TRBJ2-3	CASSFASGTWSTDTQYF	TGTGCCAGCAGCTTCGCCTCCGGGACATGGAGCACAGATACGCAGTATTTT
.	TRBV20-1	TRBD1	TRBJ1-5	CSARGTGNQPQHF	TGCAGTGCTAGGGGGACAGGCAATCAGCCCCAGCATTTT
.	TRBV6-5	.	TRBJ1-4	CASSYFGGTTNEKLFF	TGTGCCAGCAGTTATTTCGGGGGCACAACTAATGAAAAACTGTTTTTT
.	TRBV7-9	TRBD1	TRBJ1-2	CASRLTGGRGYGYTF	TGTGCCAGCAGATTGACAGGGGGCCGGGGCTATGGCTACACCTTC
.	TRBV25-1	TRBD1	TRBJ1-1	CASQGQGSTEAFF	TGTGCCAGCCAGGGACAGGGGAGTACTGAAGCTTTCTTT
once	TRBV6-1	TRBD1	TRBJ2-7	CASSLPGQGGEQYF	TGTGCCAGCAGTCTCCCGGGACAGGGTGGGGAGCAGTACTTC
.	TRBV7-2	.	TRBJ1-6	CASSEGVVSPLHF	TGTGCCAGCAGCGAGGGCGTGGTTTCACCCCTCCACTTT
.	TRBV19	.	TRBJ1-1	CASGSGSPGLGTEAFF	TGTGCCAGTGGGAGTGGCTCACCTGGGTTGGGCACTGAAGCTTTCTTT
.	TRBV28	TRBD1	TRBJ2-5	CASSLSPDRGFRETQYF	TGTGCCAGCAGTTTGTCTCCAGACAGGGGTTTTCGAGAGACCCAGTACTTC
.	TRBV19	TRBD1	TRBJ1-2	CASQGQTMGYTF	TGTGCCAGCCAGGGACAGACAATGGGCTACACCTTC
few	TRBV7-2	.	TRBJ2-5	CASSQQRGRGETQYF	TGTGCCAGCAGCCAACAACGGGGGCGAGGAGAGACCCAGTACTTC
few	TRBV20-1	TRBD1	TRBJ1-2	CSAWTNRGDYGYTF	TGCAGTGCTTGGACCAACAGGGGAGACTATGGCTACACCTTC
.	TRBV19	.	TRBJ2-3	CATREQTSTDTQYF	TGTGCCACAAGAGAACAGACTAGCACAGATACGCAGTATTTT
few	TRBV20-1	.	TRBJ1-2	CSARDGGVRSHGYTF	TGCAGTGCTAGAGATGGGGGAGTTCGCTCTCATGGCTACACCTTC
few	TRBV20-1	TRBD1	TRBJ1-6	CSATLGTGWSPLHF	TGCAGTGCTACTTTAGGGACAGGGTGGTCACCCCTCCACTTT